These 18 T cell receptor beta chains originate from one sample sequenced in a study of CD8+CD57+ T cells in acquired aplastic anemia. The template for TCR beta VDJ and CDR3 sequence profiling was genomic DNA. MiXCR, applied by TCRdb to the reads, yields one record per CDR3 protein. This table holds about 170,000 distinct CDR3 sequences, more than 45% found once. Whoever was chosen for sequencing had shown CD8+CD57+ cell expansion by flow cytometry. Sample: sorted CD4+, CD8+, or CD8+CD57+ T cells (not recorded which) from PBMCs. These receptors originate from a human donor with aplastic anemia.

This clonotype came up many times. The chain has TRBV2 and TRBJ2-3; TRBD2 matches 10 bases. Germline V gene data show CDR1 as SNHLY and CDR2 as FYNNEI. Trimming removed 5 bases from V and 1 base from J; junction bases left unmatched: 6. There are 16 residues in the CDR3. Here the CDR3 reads CASSKRLAGGTDTQYF. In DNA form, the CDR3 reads TGTGCCAGCAGTAAACGACTAGCGGGCGGCACAGATACGCAGTATTTT.

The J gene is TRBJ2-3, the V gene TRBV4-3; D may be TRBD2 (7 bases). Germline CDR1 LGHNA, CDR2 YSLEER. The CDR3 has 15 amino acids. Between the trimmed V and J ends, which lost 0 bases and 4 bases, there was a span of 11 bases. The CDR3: CASSQDRGGADTQYF. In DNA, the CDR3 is TGCGCCAGCAGCCAAGATCGAGGGGGGGCAGATACGCAGTATTTT.

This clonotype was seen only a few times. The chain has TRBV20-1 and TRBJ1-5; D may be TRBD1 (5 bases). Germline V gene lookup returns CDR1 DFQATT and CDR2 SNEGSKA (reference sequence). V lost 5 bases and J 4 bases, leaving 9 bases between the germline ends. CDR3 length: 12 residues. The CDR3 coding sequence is TGCAGTGCTCAGGGACCAAATCAGCCCCAGCATTTT. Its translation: CSAQGPNQPQHF.

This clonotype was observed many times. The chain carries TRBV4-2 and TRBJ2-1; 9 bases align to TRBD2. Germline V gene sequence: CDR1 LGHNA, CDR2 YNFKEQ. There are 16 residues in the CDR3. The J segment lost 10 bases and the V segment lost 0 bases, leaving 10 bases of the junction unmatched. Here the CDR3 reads CASSQDLAGGGNEQFF. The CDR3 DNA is TGTGCCAGCAGCCAAGATCTCGCGGGGGGGGGTAACGAGCAGTTCTTC.

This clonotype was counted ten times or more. Here the CDR3 DNA reads TGCAGTGCTATAGATAGCGGGCGAGCCTACAATGAGCAGTTCTTC. It specifies CSAIDSGRAYNEQFF. V is TRBV20-1 and J is TRBJ2-1; 7 bases match TRBD2. Germline assignment: CDR1 DFQATT and CDR2 SNEGSKA (reference sequence). The CDR3 totals 15 residues. The J segment lost 2 bases and the V segment lost 4 bases, leaving 8 bases of the junction unmatched.

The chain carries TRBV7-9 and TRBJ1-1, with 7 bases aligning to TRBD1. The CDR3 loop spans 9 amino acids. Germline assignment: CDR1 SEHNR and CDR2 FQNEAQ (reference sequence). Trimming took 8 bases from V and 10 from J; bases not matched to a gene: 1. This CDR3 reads CASHRGAFF. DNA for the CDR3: TGTGCCAGCCACAGGGGAGCTTTCTTT.

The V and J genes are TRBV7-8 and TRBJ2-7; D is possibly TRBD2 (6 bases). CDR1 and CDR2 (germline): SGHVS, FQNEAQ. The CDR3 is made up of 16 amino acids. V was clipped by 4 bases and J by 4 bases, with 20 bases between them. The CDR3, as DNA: TGTGCCAGCAGCTCTATGTGGGTAGCGGATCAGTACGAGCAGTACTTC. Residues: CASSSMWVADQYEQYF.

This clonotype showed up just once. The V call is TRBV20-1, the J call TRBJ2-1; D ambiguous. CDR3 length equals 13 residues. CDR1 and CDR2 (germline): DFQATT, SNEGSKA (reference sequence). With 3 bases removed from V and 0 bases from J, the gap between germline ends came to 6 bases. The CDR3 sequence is CSASGFSYNEQFF. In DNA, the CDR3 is TGCAGTGCTAGCGGTTTCTCCTACAATGAGCAGTTCTTC.

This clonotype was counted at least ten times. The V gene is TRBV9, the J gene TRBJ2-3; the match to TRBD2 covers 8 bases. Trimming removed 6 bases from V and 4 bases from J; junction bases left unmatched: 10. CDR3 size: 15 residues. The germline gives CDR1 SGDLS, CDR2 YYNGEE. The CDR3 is CASTRTGGQPDTQYF. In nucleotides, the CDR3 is TGTGCCAGCACCCGTACGGGGGGGCAACCAGATACGCAGTATTTT.

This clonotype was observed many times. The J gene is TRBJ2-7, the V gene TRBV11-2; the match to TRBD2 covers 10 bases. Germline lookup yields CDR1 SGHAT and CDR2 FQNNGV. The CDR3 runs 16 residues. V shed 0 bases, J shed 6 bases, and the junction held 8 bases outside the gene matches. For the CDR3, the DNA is TGTGCCAGCAGCTTAGATCTGCAGCGGGGGGGCCTCGAGCAGTACTTC. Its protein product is CASSLDLQRGGLEQYF.

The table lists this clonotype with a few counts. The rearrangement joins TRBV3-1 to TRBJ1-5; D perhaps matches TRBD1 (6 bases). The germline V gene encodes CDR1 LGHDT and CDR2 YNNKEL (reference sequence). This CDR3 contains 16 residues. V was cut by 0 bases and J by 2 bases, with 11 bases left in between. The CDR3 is CASSQDANRGNQPQHF. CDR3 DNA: TGTGCCAGCAGCCAAGATGCTAACAGGGGCAATCAGCCCCAGCATTTT.

CDR3 bases: TGTGCCAGTACCAAGAACAGGGGCCATGAGCAGTTCTTC. Amino acids: CASTKNRGHEQFF. This sequence joins TRBV19 and TRBJ2-1; 7 bases are a match to TRBD1. CDR1 LNHDA and CDR2 SQIVND come from the germline V gene (reference sequence). With 7 bases clipped from V and 8 bases from J, the junction kept 8 bases outside the gene matches. The CDR3 length is 13 residues.

CDR3: CSPRLTAGGDYEQYF. CDR3 coding DNA: TGCAGCCCCCGACTCACAGCGGGAGGGGACTACGAGCAGTACTTC. The V and J genes are TRBV29-1 and TRBJ2-7; 10 bases map to TRBD2. V shed 8 bases and J 3 bases; nucleotides not matched to a gene: 13. Germline CDR1 SQVTM, CDR2 ANQGSEA. CDR3 length: 15 residues.

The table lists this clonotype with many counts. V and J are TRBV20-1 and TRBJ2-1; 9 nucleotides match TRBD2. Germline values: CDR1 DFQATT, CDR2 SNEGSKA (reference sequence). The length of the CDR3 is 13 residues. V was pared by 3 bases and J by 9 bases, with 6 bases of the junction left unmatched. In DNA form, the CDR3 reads TGCAGTGCTAGTTACCTAGCGGGGAGTGAGCAGTTCTTC. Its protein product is CSASYLAGSEQFF.

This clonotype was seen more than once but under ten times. Here the CDR3 DNA reads TGTGCCAGCAGCTTAGCGGGACTTTACGAGCAGTACTTC. Translating gives CASSLAGLYEQYF. The chain couples TRBV7-9 to TRBJ2-7; D is perhaps TRBD2 (6 bases). The germline V gene has CDR1 SEHNR and CDR2 FQNEAQ (reference sequence). Trimming cost V 0 bases and J 4 bases, with 7 bases left between them. The CDR3 totals 13 residues.

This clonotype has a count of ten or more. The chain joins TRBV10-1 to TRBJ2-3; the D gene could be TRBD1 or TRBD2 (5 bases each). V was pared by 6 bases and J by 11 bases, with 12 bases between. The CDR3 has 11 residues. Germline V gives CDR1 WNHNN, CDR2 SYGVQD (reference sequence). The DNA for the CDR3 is TGCGCCAGCAGCGAGGGGCTTAAGCAGTATTTT. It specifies CASSEGLKQYF.

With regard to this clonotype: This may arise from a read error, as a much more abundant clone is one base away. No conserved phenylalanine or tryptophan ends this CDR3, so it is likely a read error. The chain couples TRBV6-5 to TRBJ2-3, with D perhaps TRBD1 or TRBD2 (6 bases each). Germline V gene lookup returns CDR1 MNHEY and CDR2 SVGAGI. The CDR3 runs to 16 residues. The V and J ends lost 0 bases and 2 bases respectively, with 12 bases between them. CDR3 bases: TGTGCCAGCAGTTACTCGAGGGGGGTTCCCACAGATACGCAGTATTCT. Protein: CASSYSRGVPTDTQYS.

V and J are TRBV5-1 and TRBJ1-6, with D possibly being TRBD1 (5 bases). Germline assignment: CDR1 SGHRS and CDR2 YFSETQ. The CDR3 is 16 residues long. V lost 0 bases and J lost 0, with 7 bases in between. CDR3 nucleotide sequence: TGCGCCAGCAGCTTGGTTGACAGCTCCTATAATTCACCCCTCCACTTT. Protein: CASSLVDSSYNSPLHF.